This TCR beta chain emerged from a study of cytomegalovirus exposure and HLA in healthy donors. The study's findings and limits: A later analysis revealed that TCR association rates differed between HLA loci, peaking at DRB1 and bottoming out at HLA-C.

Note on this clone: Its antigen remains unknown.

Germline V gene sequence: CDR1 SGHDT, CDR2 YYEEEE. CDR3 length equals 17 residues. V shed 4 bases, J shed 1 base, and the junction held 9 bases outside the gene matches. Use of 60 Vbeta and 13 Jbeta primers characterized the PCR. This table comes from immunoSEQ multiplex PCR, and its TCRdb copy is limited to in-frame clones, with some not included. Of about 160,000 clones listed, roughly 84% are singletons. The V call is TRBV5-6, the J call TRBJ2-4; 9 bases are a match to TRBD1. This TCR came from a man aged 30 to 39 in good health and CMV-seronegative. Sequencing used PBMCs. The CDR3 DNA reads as TGTGCCAGCAGCAGCCCTGGGACAGGGAAGGCCAAAAACATTCAGTACTTC. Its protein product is CASSSPGTGKAKNIQYF.